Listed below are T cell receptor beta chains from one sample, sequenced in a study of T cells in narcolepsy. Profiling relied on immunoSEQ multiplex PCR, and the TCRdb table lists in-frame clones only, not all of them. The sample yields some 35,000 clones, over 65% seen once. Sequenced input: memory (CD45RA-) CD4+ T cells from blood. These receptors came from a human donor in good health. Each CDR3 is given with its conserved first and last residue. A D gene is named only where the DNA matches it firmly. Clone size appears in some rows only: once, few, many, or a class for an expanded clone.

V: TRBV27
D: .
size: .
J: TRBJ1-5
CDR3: CASSSRPNQPQHF
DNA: TGTGCCAGCAGTTCAAGACCCAATCAGCCCCAGCATTTT

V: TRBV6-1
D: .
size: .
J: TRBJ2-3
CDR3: CASSDHPTGSQYF
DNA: TGTGCCAGCAGTGACCACCCCACGGGATCGCAGTATTTT

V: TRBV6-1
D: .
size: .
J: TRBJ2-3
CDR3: CAISESRGTSTDTQYF
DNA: TGTGCCATCAGTGAGTCGCGCGGGACTAGCACAGATACGCAGTATTTT

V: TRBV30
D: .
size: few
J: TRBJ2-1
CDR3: CAWSADQLHNEQFF
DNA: TGTGCCTGGAGCGCGGACCAACTACACAATGAGCAGTTCTTC

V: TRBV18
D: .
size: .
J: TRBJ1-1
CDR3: CAGLGSVNTEAFF
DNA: TGTGCCGGTCTCGGGTCCGTGAACACTGAAGCTTTCTTT

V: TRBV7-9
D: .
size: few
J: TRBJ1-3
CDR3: CASSLAGGNTIYF
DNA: TGTGCCAGCAGCTTAGCGGGCGGAAACACCATATATTTT

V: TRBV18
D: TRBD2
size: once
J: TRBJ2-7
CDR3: CASSRMSPNSGSYEQYF
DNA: TGTGCCAGCTCACGGATGAGTCCGAATAGCGGGAGCTACGAGCAGTACTTC

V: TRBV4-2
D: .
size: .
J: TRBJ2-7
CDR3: CASSQSLAVEQYF
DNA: TGTGCCAGCAGCCAGTCGCTCGCAGTCGAGCAGTACTTC

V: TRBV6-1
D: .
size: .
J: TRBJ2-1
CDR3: CASRKLADSYNEQFF
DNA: TGTGCCAGCAGAAAATTAGCGGACTCCTACAATGAGCAGTTCTTC

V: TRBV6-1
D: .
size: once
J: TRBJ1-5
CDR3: CASRVTSNQPQHF
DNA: TGTGCCAGCCGAGTAACGAGCAATCAGCCCCAGCATTTT

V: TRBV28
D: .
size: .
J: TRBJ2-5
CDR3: CASAEEYQETQYF
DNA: TGTGCCAGCGCCGAGGAGTACCAAGAGACCCAGTACTTC

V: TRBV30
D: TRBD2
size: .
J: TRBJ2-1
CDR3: CAWTRLAGSSSYNEQFF
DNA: TGTGCCTGGACGAGACTAGCGGGGAGTAGCTCCTACAATGAGCAGTTCTTC

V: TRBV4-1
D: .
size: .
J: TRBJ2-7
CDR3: CASSQGAGASLKGHEQYF
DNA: TGCGCCAGCAGCCAAGGGGCAGGGGCCTCCCTCAAAGGTCACGAGCAGTACTTC

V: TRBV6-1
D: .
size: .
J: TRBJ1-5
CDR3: CASGTSNQPQHF
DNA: TGTGCCAGCGGGACCTCAAATCAGCCCCAGCATTTT

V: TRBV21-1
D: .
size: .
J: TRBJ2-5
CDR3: CASSKERETQYF
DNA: TGTGCCAGCAGCAAAGAGAGGGAGACCCAGTACTTC

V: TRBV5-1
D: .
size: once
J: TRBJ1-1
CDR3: CASSPGTVNTEAFF
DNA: TGCGCCAGCAGTCCCGGGACCGTGAACACTGAAGCTTTCTTT

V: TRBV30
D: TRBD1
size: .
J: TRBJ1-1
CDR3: CAWSVRGTGNTEAFF
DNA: TGTGCCTGGAGTGTACGCGGGACAGGGAACACTGAAGCTTTCTTT

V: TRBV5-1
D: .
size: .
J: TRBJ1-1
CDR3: CASSFGSGNTEAFF
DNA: TGCGCCAGCAGCTTCGGCAGCGGGAACACTGAAGCTTTCTTT

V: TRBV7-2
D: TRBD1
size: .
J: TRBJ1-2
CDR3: CASSSMDRGGYTF
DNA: TGTGCCAGCAGCTCTATGGACAGGGGAGGCTACACCTTC

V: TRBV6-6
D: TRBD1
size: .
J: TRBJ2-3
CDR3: CASSDSGGDTQYF
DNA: TGTGCCAGCAGTGACTCAGGGGGAGATACGCAGTATTTT

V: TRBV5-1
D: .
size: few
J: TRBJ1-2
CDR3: CASSNPQIQQGARGYGYTF
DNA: TGCGCCAGCAGCAATCCACAGATACAACAGGGCGCCCGTGGCTATGGCTACACCTTC

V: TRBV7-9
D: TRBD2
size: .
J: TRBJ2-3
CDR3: CASTFGLAGADTQYF
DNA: TGTGCCAGCACCTTCGGACTAGCGGGAGCAGATACGCAGTATTTT

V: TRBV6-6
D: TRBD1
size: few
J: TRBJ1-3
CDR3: CASSSGTGISGNTIYF
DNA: TGTGCCAGCAGCTCCGGGACAGGGATCTCTGGAAACACCATATATTTT

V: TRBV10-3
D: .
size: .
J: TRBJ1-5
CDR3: CAISDHRVGNQPQHF
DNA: TGTGCCATCAGTGATCACAGGGTCGGCAATCAGCCCCAGCATTTT

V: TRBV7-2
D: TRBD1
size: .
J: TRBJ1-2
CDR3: CASSLGSGGLEGYTF
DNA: TGTGCCAGCAGCTTAGGTTCAGGGGGCTTGGAGGGCTACACCTTC

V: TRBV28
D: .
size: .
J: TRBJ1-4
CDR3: CASSLSHLNEKLFF
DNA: TGTGCCAGCAGTTTAAGCCACTTGAATGAAAAACTGTTTTTT

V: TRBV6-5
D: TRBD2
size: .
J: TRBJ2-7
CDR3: CASSYGRPSGSYEQYF
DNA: TGTGCCAGCAGTTACGGTCGACCTAGCGGATCCTACGAGCAGTACTTC

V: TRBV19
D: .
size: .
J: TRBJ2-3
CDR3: CASSWQASDTQYF
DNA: TGTGCCAGTAGTTGGCAGGCCTCAGATACGCAGTATTTT

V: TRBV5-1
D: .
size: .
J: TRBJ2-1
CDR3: CASSLGGQVYNEQFF
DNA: TGCGCCAGCAGCTTGGGGGGGCAGGTCTACAATGAGCAGTTCTTC

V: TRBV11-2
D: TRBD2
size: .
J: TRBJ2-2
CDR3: CASSFRLAGGTGELFF
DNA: TGTGCCAGCAGCTTCCGACTAGCGGGAGGAACGGGGGAGCTGTTTTTT

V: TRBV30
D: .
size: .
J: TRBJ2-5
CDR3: CAWSVGDLAGETQYF
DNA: TGTGCCTGGAGTGTAGGGGACTTGGCGGGGGAGACCCAGTACTTC